This T cell receptor (beta chain) was sequenced during a study of blood T cell repertoires in COVID-19. Study-level information: The cDNA or gDNA used as material had been derived from T cells, B-cell-depleted T cells, or PBMCs.

In germline, CDR1 is MDHEN, CDR2 SYDVKM. Unmatched junction bases numbered 7, after V lost 1 base and J lost 8 bases. The CDR3 length is 16 residues. Some clones are missing from TCRdb's copy, which holds only in-frame ones; the method was immunoSEQ multiplex PCR. The sample gives about 130,000 clones, around 86% of which show up once; roughly 10% is in the top ten. The clonotype was recovered from a man in his 60s with acute or convalescent COVID-19. The sample was peripheral blood. This chain links TRBV28 with TRBJ1-4; 10 bases agree with TRBD1. The DNA for the CDR3 is TGTGCCAGCAGTTTATTCGGGACAGGGGCTAGGGAAAAACTGTTTTTT. The encoded protein is CASSLFGTGAREKLFF.